This T cell receptor beta chain was obtained from a study of beta chain features in type 1 diabetes. The study's findings and limits: A moderate, significant TCRB CDR3 shortening appeared in type 1 diabetes across four CD4+ subsets.

The ends were cut back, 6 bases at V and 5 bases at J, with 13 bases in the middle. The CDR3 contains 13 residues. Germline V gene lookup returns CDR1 MDHEN and CDR2 SYDVKM. This clone was counted at least ten times. Antigen specificity is unknown. Expressed TCRB transcripts were sequenced because the entire RNA isolate underwent reverse transcription. Repertoires were generated with immunoSEQ multiplex PCR, while TCRdb's copy carries only in-frame clones and drops some. The sample includes about 110,000 clones, under 40% seen only once; the top ten take 0.065%. The sequenced sample consisted of stem cell memory CD4+ T cells from blood. This receptor was taken from a woman aged 18-30 years in good health. V is TRBV28 and J is TRBJ1-1; D is uncertain. The CDR3 DNA reads TGTGCCAGCAGCTTGCCGCCAGGAACTGAAGCTTTCTTT. Translating gives CASSLPPGTEAFF.